This T cell receptor beta chain was captured by sequencing in a study of blood T cell repertoires in COVID-19. Study-level information: Samples came from the United States, Italy and Spain, spanning acute and convalescent COVID-19. The cDNA or gDNA used as material had been derived from T cells, B-cell-depleted T cells, or PBMCs.

Per the authors' pipeline: Amplification of reference gene primers provided the estimated nucleated cell counts. The protocol was immunoSEQ multiplex PCR, while the TCRdb copy is restricted to in-frame clones and leaves out a portion. V, J and clone size derive from that table, while D and trimming were established from the DNA sequence. The sample lists about 500,000 clones; about 88% were seen once. Seattle patient enrollment occurred during active infection, with longitudinal follow-up thereafter. This CDR3 comprises 13 residues. Trimming shortened V by 4 bases and J by 3 bases, and 10 bases separated the two germline ends. Looked up from germline, CDR1 is SGHRS and CDR2 is YFSETQ.

The sequenced material came from peripheral blood. The clonotype was recovered from a woman aged 45-60 years with COVID-19, enrolled during active disease. The V call is TRBV5-1, the J call TRBJ2-5; D is possibly TRBD2 (6 bases). The CDR3 is CASSLGGEETQYF. CDR3 DNA sequence: TGCGCCAGCAGCCTGGGGGGAGAAGAGACCCAGTACTTC.